This T cell receptor beta chain was found in a study of cytomegalovirus exposure and HLA in healthy donors. 13 Jbeta primers and 60 Vbeta primers were used for the PCR. Method: immunoSEQ multiplex PCR; TCRdb's copy keeps in-frame clones and lacks some. The data contain just under 95,000 clones, around four fifths of them seen just once; the ten biggest clones take up about 7%. The germline CDR1 and CDR2 sequences are SQVTM and ANQGSEA. This CDR3 spans 14 amino acids. The V gene end was trimmed by 0 bases and the J gene end by 8 bases; junction bases not matched to a gene: 5. Whole-study results and caveats: Most of the TCR beta V segments (in an earlier analysis) were productive either about 90% or about 30% of the time.

As regards this clone: The antigen is unknown.

This receptor was obtained from a man between 45 and 60 years old in good health and CMV-seropositive. Sequencing was performed on PBMCs. J is TRBJ2-4 and V is TRBV29-1; 9 bases match TRBD1. The CDR3 bases are TGCAGCGTTGAAGATCAAACAGGGGGCTACATTCAGTACTTC. Its protein product is CSVEDQTGGYIQYF. The complete variable domain, with remaining parts taken from reference TRBV29-1 and TRBJ2-4, reads SAVISQKPSRDICQRGTSLTIQCQVDSQVTMMFWYRQQPGQSLTLIATANQGSEATYESGFVIDKFPISRPNLTFSTLTVSNMSPEDSSIYLCSVEDQTGGYIQYFGAGTRLSVL.